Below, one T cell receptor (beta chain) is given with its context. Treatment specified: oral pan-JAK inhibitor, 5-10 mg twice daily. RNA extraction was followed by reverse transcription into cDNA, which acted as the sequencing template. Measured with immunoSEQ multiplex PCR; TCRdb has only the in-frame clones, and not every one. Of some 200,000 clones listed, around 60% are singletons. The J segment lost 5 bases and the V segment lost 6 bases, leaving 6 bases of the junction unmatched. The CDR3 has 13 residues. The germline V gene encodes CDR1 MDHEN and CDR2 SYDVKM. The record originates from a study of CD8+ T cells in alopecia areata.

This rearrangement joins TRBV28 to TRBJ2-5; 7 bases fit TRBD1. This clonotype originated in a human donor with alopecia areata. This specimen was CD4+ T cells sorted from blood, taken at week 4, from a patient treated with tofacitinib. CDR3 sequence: CASSLTGTETQYF. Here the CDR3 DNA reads TGTGCCAGCAGCCTGACAGGGACGGAGACCCAGTACTTC.